This T cell receptor (beta chain) originates from a study of blood T cell repertoires in COVID-19. Whole-study context: Samples of COVID-19 (acute and convalescent) were obtained from the United States, Italy and Spain.

Per the original data handling: By means of reference gene primer amplification, nucleated cell counts were estimated. Assay: immunoSEQ multiplex PCR; the TCRdb copy retains only in-frame clones and omits some. That table furnishes V, J and clone size, whereas the DNA furnished D and trimming. The table shows over 200,000 clones, with 88% occurring only once. CDR3 length equals 17 residues. Germline CDR1 and CDR2: MNHNS and SASEGT. After removal of 0 bases from V and 6 bases from J, the junction contained 10 bases not matched to a gene. This clone has just a few counts. This TCR came from a man aged 55 to 69 who had recovered from COVID-19. The chain carries TRBV6-1 and TRBJ2-3; TRBD2 matches 9 bases. The sequenced sample consisted of peripheral blood. The CDR3 DNA sequence: TGTGCCAGCAGTGAAGCTCTCGGCGGGGGGGCCGCGGATACGCAGTATTTT. Translated: CASSEALGGGAADTQYF.